The TCR beta chain described here comes from a study of blood T cell repertoires in COVID-19 (dated by TCRdb to the early 2020s). About the investigation overall: Collaborator samples came from the United States, Italy and Spain and covered acute and convalescent phases of COVID-19. A freely available public database, intended as a resource for researchers studying the immune response to SARS-CoV-2, is where the repertoires were released. The prospective study material was composed of cDNA or gDNA derived from T cells, B-cell-depleted T cells, or PBMCs. Subjects who had been exposed to COVID-19, were actively infected with it, or had recovered from it provided the deeply sampled blood TCRbeta repertoires that made up the dataset. HLA class I and class II types, where available, came from metadata supplied by the sample provider rather than from assay-based typing. Samples were obtained from the ongoing ImmuneRACE study (first 160 participants) and from 1,000 to 1,500 subjects provided by 6 global collaborators. A de-identified subject ID, COVID-19 status, age in years and sex were almost always included in the sample metadata.

The immunoSEQ Assay, a bias-controlled multiplex PCR, was used to amplify TCRbeta CDR3 regions from genomic DNA. As for the authors' bioinformatics: Within the assay, amplification of reference gene primers was used to estimate how many nucleated cells each sample contained. To quantify the absolute abundance of each unique TCRbeta CDR3 rearrangement, sequence reads were collapsed and filtered. For each sample, productive Simpson clonality was calculated by taking the square root of Simpson's diversity index across productive rearrangements. The table comes from immuneACCESS by way of TCRdb, which keeps in-frame sequences with V and J called. Part of the clones is missing from these tables; in studies checked, under half for an unresolved V gene and the rest for unknown reasons. V, J and clone size are those of that table, while D and trimming were read from the DNA. The sample table shows 150,000 to 200,000 clones, and roughly 82% are seen once. Clones ranked in the top ten supply 7% of the sample.

One collaborating source in Seattle enrolled patients during active infection and followed them longitudinally through the course of disease. Each collaborating institution followed its own protocols to collect whole blood in K2EDTA tubes. For TCRbeta analysis, collaborators shipped samples as frozen whole blood, isolated PBMCs, or DNA extracted from either of those sample types. The CDR3, from cysteine to phenylalanine, totals 13 residues. Solely the CDR3 DNA is kept, with 39 bases framed from the first base. Here V drops 6 bases and J drops 7 bases, and the junction holds 5 bases not matched to any gene. According to the germline V gene, CDR1 reads SNHLY and CDR2 reads FYNNEI. This clone was detected only a few times. Its binding antigen is unknown. No qualities accompany the bases; no much larger clone lies one base away. Here is what the overall study found, with its caveats: The quantity of clinical and demographic metadata differed by source and by participant and was supplied without curation.

Sequenced input: peripheral blood. The receptor was derived from a middle-aged woman with COVID-19, enrolled during active disease. This receptor chain uses TRBV2 and TRBJ2-5, with 10 bases matching TRBD2. CDR3 loop: CASSWTSGVTQYF. DNA sequence: TGTGCCAGCAGCTGGACTAGCGGTGTGACCCAGTACTTC.